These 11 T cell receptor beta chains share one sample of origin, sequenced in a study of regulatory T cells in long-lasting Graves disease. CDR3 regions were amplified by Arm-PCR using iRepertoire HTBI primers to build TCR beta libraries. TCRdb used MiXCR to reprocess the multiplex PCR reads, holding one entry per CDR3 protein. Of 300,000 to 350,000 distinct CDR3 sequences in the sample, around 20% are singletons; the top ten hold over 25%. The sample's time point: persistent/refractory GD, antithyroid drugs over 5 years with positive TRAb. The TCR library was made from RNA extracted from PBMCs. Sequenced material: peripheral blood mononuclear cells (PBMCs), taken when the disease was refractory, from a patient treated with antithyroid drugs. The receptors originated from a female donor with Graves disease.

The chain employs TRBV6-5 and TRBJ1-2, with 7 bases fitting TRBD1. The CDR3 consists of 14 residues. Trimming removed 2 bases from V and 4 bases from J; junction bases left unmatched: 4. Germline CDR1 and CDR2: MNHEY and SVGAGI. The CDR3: CASSYDGTAYGYTF. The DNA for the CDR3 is TGTGCCAGCAGTTACGATGGGACAGCCTATGGCTACACCTTC.

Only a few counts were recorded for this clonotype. CDR3 coding DNA: TGTGCCAGCAGCCAACTAGCGGGAGGGTCCTACGAGCAGTACTTC. This codes for CASSQLAGGSYEQYF. The V and J genes are TRBV6-4 and TRBJ2-7, with 13 bases fitting TRBD2. Germline loops: CDR1 MRHNA, CDR2 SNTAGT. The CDR3 is 15 residues long. The V segment lost 6 bases and the J segment 1 base; nucleotides outside the gene matches: 3.

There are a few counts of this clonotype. CDR3 nucleotide sequence: TGTGCCTGGAGTCCTTTCGAGGGGACTGAAGCTTTCTTT. Protein product: CAWSPFEGTEAFF. The V gene is TRBV30, the J gene TRBJ1-1, with D perhaps matching TRBD1 (5 bases). This CDR3 comprises 13 residues. CDR1 and CDR2 (germline): GTSNPN, SVGIG (reference sequence). V lost 2 bases to trimming and J lost 5 bases, with 12 bases between them.

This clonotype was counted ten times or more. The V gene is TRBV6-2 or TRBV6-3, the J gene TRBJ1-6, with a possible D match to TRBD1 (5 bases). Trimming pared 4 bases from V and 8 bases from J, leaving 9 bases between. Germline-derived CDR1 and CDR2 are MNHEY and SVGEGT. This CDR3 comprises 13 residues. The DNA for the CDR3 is TGTGCCAGCAGTTTGGGACCCTATTCACCCCTCCACTTT. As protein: CASSLGPYSPLHF.

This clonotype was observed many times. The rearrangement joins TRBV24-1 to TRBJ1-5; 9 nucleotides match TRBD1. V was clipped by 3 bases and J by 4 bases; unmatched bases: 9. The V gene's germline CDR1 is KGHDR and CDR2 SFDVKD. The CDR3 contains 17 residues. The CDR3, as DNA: TGTGCCACCAGTGATCGACAGGGGGATCTATGGAATCAGCCCCAGCATTTT. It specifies CATSDRQGDLWNQPQHF.

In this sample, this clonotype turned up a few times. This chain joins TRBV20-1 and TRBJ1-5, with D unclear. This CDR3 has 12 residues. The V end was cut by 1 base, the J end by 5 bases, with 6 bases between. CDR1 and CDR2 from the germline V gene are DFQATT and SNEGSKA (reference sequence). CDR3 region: CSARVPDQPQHF. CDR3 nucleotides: TGCAGTGCTAGAGTCCCGGATCAGCCCCAGCATTTT.

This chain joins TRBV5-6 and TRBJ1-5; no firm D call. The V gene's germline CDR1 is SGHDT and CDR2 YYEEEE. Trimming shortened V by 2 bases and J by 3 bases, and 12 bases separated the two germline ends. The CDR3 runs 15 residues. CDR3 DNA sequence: TGTGCCAGCAGCTTACGTGCCCACCACAATCAGCCCCAGCATTTT. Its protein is CASSLRAHHNQPQHF.

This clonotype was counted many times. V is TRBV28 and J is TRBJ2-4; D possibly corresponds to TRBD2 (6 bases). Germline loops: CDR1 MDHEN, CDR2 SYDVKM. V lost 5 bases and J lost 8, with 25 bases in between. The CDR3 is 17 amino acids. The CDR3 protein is CASSLSSEGRLWYIQYF. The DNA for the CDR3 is TGTGCCAGCAGTCTCTCTTCGGAGGGAAGGTTATGGTACATTCAGTACTTC.

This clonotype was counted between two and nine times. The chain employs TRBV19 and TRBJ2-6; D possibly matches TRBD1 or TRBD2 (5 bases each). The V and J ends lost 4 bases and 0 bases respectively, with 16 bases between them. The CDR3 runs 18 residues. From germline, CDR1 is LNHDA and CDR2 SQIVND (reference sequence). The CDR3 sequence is CASSTWDGSFSGANVLTF. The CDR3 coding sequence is TGTGCCAGTAGTACCTGGGACGGAAGCTTCTCTGGGGCCAACGTCCTGACTTTC.

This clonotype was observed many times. CDR3 protein: CASSPPRGAASSYEQYF. CDR3 bases: TGTGCCAGCAGTCCTCCGCGTGGGGCGGCAAGCTCCTACGAGCAGTACTTC. This chain uses TRBV6-1 with TRBJ2-7, with a weak D call TRBD1 (5 bases). Trimming pared 5 bases from V and 0 bases from J, leaving 20 bases between. This CDR3 contains 17 residues. Germline V gives CDR1 MNHNS, CDR2 SASEGT.

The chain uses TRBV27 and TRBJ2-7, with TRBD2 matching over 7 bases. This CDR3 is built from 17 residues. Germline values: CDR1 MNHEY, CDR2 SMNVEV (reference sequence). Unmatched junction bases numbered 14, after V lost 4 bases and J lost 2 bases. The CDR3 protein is CASSSSSVGGVAYEQYF. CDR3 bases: TGTGCCAGCAGTTCATCGTCTGTGGGGGGGGTAGCCTACGAGCAGTACTTC.